This T cell receptor beta chain came from a study of identical twins. Comments on this clonotype: As yet, its antigen is unknown.

Findings and caveats of the study: Cross-sectional statistical analysis was relied on for the conclusions, without the same donors being followed. There was an excess of low generation probability in the out-of-frame alpha sequences that twins shared. Cord blood beta clonotypes present at high abundance carried fewer insertions; no such pattern appeared in memory repertoires.

With no exceptions, donors were healthy Caucasians. TCRdb reprocessed the 5' RACE reads with MiXCR, giving one entry per CDR3 protein. The repertoire holds 1.5 million to 2 million distinct CDR3 sequences, less than 35% seen once, with roughly 0.3% in the top ten. Per the germline V gene, CDR1 is DFQATT and CDR2 is SNEGSKA (reference sequence). This CDR3 contains 13 residues. The sample was cord blood. The receptor comes from a newborn girl in good health. The chain recombines TRBV20-1 with TRBJ2-7; 9 bases fit TRBD1. The better agreement between TRBJ2-5 and the DNA end casts doubt on the J call. DNA for the CDR3: TGCAGTGCCATACAGGGGGCTAGAGAGACCCAGTACTTC. Its protein product is CSAIQGARETQYF.